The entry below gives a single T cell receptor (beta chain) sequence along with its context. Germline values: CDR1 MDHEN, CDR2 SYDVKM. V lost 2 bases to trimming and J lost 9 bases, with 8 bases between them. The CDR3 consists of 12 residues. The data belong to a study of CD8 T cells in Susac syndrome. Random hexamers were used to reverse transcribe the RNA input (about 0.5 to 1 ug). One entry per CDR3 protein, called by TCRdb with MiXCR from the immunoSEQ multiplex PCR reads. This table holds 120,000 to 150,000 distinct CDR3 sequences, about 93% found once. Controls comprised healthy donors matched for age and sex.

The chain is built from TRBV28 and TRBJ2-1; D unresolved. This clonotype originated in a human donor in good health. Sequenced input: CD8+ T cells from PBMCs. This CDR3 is CASSLLSVEQFF. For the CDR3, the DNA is TGTGCCAGCAGTTTACTGAGTGTTGAGCAGTTCTTC.